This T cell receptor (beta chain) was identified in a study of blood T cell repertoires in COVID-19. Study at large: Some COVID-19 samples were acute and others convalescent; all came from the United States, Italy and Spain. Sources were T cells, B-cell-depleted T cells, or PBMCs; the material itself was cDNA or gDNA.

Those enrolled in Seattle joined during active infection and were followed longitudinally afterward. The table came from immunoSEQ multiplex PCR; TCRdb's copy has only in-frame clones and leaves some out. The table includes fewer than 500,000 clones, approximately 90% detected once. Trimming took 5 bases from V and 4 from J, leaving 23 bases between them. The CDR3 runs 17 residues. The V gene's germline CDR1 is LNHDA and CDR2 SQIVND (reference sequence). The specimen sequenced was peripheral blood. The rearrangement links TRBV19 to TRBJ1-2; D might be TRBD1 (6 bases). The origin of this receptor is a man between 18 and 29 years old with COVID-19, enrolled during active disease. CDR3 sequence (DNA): TGTGCCAGTAGTTCCCGACAGGAAGAACTCAGAGGCTATGGCTACACCTTC. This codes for CASSSRQEELRGYGYTF.